The source of this TCR beta chain is a study of T cell responses to AZD1222 COVID-19 vaccine. Points from the study as a whole: Receipt of two AZD1222 doses was followed by a rise in Spike-specific TCR breadth and depth.

The method was immunoSEQ multiplex PCR; TCRdb's version includes in-frame clones alone and lacks a portion of them. The sample yields about 120,000 clones, approximately 94% seen once. This clone turned up a few times. Its antigen is not identified. The CDR3 is 15 amino acids. CDR1 and CDR2 from the germline V gene are MDHEN and SYDVKM. The V end lost 6 bases, the J end lost 1 base, and 12 bases lay between the germline ends. The source is an adult who received the AZD1222 COVID-19 vaccine. The rearrangement uses TRBV28 and TRBJ2-2, with a tentative D call TRBD1 (6 bases). Sample: peripheral blood, taken 28 days after the second AZD1222 dose. The CDR3 nucleotides read TGTGCCAGCAGACCCGGGACATTGAACACCGGGGAGCTGTTTTTT. Its protein is CASRPGTLNTGELFF.